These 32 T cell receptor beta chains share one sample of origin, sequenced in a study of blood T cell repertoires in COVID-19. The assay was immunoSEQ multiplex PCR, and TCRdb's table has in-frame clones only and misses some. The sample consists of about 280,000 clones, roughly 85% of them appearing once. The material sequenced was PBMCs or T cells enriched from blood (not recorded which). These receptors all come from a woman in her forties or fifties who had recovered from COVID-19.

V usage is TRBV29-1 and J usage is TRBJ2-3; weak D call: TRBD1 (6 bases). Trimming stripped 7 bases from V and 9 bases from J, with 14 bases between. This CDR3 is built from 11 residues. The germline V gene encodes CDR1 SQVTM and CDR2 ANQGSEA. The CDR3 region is CSAPDSPTQYF. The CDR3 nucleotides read TGCAGCGCCCCGGACAGTCCCACGCAGTATTTT.

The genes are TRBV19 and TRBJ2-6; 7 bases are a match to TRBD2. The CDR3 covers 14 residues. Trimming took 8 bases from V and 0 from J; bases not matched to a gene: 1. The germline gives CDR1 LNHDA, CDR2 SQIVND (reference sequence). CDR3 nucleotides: TGTGCCAGTGGGAGGGACTCTGGGGCCAACGTCCTGACTTTC. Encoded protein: CASGRDSGANVLTF. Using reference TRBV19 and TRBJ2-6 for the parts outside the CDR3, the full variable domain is DGGITQSPKYLFRKEGQNVTLSCEQNLNHDAMYWYRQDPGQGLRLIYYSQIVNDFQKGDIAEGYSVSREKKESFPLTVTSAQKNPTAFYLCASGRDSGANVLTFGAGSRLTVL.

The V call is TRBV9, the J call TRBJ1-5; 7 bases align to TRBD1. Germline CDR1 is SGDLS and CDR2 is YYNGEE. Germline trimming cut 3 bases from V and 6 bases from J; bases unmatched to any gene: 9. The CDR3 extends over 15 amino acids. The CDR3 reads CASSGVGGAGQPQHF. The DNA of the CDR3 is TGTGCCAGCAGCGGAGTAGGGGGCGCCGGTCAGCCCCAGCATTTT.

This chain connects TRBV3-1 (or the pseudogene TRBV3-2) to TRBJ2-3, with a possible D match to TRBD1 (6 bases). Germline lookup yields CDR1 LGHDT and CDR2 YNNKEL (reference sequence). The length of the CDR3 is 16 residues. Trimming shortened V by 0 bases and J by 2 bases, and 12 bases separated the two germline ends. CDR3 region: CASSQDVGAFTDTQYF. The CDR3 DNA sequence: TGTGCCAGCAGCCAAGATGTGGGGGCGTTCACAGATACGCAGTATTTT.

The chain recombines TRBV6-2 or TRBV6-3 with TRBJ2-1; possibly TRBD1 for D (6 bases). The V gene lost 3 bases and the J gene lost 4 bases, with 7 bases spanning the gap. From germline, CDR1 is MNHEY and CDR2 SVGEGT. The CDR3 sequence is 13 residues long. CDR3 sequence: CASSYQGYNEQFF. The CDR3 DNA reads TGTGCCAGCAGTTATCAGGGGTACAATGAGCAGTTCTTC.

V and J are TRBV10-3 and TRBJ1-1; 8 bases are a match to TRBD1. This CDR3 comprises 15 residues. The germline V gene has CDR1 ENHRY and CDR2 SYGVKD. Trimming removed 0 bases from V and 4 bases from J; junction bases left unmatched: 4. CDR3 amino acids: CAISESQGASTEAFF. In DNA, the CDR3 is TGTGCCATCAGTGAGTCCCAGGGGGCGTCCACTGAAGCTTTCTTT.

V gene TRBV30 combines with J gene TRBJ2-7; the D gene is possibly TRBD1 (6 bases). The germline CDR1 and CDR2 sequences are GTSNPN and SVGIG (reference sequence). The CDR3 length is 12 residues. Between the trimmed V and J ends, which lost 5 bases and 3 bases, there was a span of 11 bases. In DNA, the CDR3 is TGTGCCTGGGGAAACAGGGACTACGAGCAGTACTTC. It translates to CAWGNRDYEQYF. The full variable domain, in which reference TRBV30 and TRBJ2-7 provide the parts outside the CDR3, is SQTIHQWPATLVQPVGSPLSLECTVEGTSNPNLYWYRQAAGRGLQLLFYSVGIGQISSEVPQNLSASRPQDRQFILSSKKLLLSDSGFYLCAWGNRDYEQYFGPGTRLTVT.

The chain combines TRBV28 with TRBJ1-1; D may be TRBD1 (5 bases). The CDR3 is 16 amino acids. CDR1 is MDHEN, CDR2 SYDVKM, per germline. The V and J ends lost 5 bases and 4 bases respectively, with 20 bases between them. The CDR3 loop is CASSPIRTRGGTEAFF. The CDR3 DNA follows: TGTGCCAGCAGTCCTATTCGAACAAGGGGAGGCACTGAAGCTTTCTTT.

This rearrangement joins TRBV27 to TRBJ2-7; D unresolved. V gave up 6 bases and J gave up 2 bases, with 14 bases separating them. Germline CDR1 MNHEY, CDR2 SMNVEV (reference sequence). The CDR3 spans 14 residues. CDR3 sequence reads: CASSPTVEPYEQYF. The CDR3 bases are TGTGCCAGCAGCCCAACAGTAGAGCCCTACGAGCAGTACTTC.

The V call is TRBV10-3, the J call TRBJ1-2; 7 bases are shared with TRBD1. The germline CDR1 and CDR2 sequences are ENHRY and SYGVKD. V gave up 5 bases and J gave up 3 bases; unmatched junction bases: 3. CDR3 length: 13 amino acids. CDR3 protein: CAISTGQYYGYTF. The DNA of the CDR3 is TGTGCCATCAGTACGGGACAGTACTATGGCTACACCTTC.

The CDR3 spells CASSIFGTGEDYGYTF. CDR3 nucleotide sequence: TGTGCCAGTAGTATATTTGGTACGGGGGAGGACTATGGCTACACCTTC. V gene TRBV19 combines with J gene TRBJ1-2; TRBD1 is a possible D gene (5 bases). CDR1 LNHDA and CDR2 SQIVND come from the germline V gene (reference sequence). CDR3 size: 16 residues. Trimming shortened V by 2 bases and J by 3 bases, and 16 bases separated the two germline ends.

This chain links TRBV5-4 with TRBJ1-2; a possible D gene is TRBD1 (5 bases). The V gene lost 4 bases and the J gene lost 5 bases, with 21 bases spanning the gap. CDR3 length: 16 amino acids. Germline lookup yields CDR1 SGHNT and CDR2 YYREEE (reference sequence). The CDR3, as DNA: TGTGCCAGCAGCCGGCAGGGTGCCAGCGAGACTTATGGCTACACCTTC. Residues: CASSRQGASETYGYTF.

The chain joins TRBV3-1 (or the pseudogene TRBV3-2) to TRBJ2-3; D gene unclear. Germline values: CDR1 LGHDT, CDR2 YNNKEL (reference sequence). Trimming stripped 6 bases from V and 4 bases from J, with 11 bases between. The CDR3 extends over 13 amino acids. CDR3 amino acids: CASSALAADTQYF. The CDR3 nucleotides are TGTGCCAGCAGTGCCTTGGCCGCAGATACGCAGTATTTT.

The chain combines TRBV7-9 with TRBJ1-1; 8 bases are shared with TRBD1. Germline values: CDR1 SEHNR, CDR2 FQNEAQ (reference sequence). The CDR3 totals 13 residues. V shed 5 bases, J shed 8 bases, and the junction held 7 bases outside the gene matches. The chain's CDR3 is CASSGYGDREAFF. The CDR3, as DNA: TGTGCCAGCAGCGGCTACGGGGACAGGGAAGCTTTCTTT.

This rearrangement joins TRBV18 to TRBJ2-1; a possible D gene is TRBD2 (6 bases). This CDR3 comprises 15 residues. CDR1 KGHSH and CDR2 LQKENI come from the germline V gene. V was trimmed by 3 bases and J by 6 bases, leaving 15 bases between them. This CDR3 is CASSPVWGETNEQFF. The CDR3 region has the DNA TGTGCCAGCTCACCTGTATGGGGGGAGACCAATGAGCAGTTCTTC.

CDR3 nucleotides: TGCGCCAGCAGCATGACAGGGTCCACTGAAGCTTTCTTT. Residues: CASSMTGSTEAFF. V gene TRBV5-1 combines with J gene TRBJ1-1; 7 nucleotides match TRBD1. Germline trimming cut 4 bases from V and 4 bases from J; bases unmatched to any gene: 4. CDR3 length equals 13 residues. Germline values: CDR1 SGHRS, CDR2 YFSETQ.

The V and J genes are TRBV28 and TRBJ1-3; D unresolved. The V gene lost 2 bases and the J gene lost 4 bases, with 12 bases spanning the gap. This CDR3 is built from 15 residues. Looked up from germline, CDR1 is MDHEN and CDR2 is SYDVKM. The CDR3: CASSLAGVGGNTIYF. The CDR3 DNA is TGTGCCAGCAGTTTAGCCGGGGTTGGCGGAAACACCATATATTTT.

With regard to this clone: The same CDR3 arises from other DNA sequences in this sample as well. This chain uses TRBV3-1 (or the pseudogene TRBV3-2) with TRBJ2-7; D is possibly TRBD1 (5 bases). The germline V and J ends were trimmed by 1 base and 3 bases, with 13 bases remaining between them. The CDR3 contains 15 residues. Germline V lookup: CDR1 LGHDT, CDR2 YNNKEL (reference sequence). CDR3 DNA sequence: TGTGCCAGCAGCCAAGGTCCTAGGGGTATCTACGAGCAGTACTTC. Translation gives CASSQGPRGIYEQYF.

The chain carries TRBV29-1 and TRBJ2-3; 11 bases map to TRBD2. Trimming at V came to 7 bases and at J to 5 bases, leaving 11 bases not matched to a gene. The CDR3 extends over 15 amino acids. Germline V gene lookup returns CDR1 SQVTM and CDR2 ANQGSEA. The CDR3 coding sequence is TGCAGCGCCGCCGGCGTAGCGGGGGGGGGAGATACGCAGTATTTT. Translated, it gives CSAAGVAGGGDTQYF.

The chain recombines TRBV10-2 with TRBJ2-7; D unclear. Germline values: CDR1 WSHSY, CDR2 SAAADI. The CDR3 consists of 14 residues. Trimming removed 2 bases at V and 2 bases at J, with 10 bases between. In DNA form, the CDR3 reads TGCGCCAGCAGTGAGGGGTACAGAGCCTACGAGCAGTACTTC. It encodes CASSEGYRAYEQYF.

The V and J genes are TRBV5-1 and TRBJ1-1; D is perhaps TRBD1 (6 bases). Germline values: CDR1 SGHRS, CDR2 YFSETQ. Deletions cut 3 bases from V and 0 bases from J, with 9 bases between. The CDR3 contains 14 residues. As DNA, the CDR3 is TGCGCCAGCAGCTCAGGGGTGGTGAACACTGAAGCTTTCTTT. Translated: CASSSGVVNTEAFF.

The CDR3 DNA is TGTGCTAGTGGTTTGGGAGGACTAGCCGGGTTGGAGCAGTTCTTC. It encodes CASGLGGLAGLEQFF. The chain joins TRBV12-5 to TRBJ2-1; 8 bases map to TRBD2. Germline V gene data show CDR1 as LGHNT and CDR2 as FRNRAP. After removal of 1 base from V and 10 bases from J, the junction contained 9 bases not matched to a gene. The CDR3 is made up of 15 amino acids.

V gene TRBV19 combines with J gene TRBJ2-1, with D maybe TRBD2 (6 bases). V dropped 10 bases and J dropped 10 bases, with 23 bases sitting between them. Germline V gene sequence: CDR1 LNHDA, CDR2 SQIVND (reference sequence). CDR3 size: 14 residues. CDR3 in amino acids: CAILLWGVPTEQFF. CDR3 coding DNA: TGTGCCATCCTCCTTTGGGGGGTCCCCACGGAGCAGTTCTTC.

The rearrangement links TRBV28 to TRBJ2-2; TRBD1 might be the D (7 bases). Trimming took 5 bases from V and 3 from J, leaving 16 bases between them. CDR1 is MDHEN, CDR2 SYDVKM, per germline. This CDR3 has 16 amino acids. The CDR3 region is CASSEEEGAHTGELFF. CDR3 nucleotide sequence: TGTGCCAGCAGTGAGGAGGAGGGGGCGCACACCGGGGAGCTGTTTTTT.

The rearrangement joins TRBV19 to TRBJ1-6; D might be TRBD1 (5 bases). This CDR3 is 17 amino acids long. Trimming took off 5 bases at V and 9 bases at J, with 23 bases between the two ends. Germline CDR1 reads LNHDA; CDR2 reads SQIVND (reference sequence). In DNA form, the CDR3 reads TGTGCCAGTAGTTTGGGAGGGACGGCCTATAATACTTCACCCCTCCACTTT. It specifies CASSLGGTAYNTSPLHF.

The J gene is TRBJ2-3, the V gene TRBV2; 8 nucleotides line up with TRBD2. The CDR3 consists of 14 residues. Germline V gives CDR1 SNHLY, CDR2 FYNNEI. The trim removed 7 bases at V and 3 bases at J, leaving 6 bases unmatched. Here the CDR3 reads CASKTSDDTDTQYF. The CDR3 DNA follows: TGTGCCAGCAAGACTAGCGATGATACAGATACGCAGTATTTT. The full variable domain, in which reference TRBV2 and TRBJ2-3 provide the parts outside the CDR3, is EPEVTQTPSHQVTQMGQEVILRCVPISNHLYFYWYRQILGQKVEFLVSFYNNEISEKSEIFDDQFSVERPDGSNFTLKIRSTKLEDSAMYFCASKTSDDTDTQYFGPGTRLTVL.

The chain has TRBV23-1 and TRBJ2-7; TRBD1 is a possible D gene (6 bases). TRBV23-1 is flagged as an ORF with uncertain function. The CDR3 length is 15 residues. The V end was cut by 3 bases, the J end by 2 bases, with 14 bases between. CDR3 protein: CASSHPDSRPYEQYF. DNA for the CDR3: TGCGCCAGCAGTCACCCGGACAGTAGGCCCTACGAGCAGTACTTC.

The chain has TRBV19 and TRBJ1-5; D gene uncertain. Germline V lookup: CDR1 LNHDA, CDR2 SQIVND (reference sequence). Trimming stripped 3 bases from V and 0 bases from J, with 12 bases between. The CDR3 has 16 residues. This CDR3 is CASSITSGSSNQPQHF. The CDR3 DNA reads TGTGCCAGTAGTATCACATCAGGCTCTAGCAATCAGCCCCAGCATTTT.

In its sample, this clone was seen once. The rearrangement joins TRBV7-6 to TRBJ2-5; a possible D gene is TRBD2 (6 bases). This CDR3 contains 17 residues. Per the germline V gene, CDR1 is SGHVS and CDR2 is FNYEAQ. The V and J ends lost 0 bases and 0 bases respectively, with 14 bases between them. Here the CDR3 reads CASSLASEGWYQETQYF. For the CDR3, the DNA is TGTGCCAGCAGCTTAGCCTCGGAGGGGTGGTACCAAGAGACCCAGTACTTC.

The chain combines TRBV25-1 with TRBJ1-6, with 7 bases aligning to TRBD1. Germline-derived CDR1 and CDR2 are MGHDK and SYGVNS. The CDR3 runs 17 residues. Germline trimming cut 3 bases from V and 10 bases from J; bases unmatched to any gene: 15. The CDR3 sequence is CASSDKSGSGGLSPLHF. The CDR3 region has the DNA TGTGCCAGCAGTGATAAATCGGGTTCAGGGGGTCTATCACCCCTCCACTTT.

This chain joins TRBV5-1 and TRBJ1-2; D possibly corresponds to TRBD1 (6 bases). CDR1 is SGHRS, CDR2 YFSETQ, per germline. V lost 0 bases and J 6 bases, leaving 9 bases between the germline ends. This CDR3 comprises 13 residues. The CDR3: CASSLARGDGYTF. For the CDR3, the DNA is TGCGCCAGCAGCTTGGCCAGGGGTGATGGCTACACCTTC.

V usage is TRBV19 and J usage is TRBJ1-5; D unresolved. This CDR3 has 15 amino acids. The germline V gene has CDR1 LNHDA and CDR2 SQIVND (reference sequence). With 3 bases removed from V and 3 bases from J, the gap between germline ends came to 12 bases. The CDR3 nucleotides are TGTGCCAGTAGTATTGGATCAGGCCCCAATCAGCCCCAGCATTTT. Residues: CASSIGSGPNQPQHF.